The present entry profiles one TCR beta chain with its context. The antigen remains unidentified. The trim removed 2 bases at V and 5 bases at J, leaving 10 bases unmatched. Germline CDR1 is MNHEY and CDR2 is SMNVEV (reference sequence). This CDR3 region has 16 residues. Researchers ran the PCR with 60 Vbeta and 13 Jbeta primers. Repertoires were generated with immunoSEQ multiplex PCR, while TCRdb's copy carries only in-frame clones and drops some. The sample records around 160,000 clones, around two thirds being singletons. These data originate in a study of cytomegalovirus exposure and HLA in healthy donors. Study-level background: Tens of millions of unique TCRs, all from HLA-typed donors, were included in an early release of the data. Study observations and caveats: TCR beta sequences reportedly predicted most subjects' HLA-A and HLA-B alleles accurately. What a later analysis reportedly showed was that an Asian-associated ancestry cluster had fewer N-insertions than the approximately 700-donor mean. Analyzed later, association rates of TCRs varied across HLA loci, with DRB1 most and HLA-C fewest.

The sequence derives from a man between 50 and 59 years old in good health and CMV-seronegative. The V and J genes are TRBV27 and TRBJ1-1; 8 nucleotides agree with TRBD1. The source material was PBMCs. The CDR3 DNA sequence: TGTGCCAGCAGTTTAGCCAGGGGGCGCATATCGACTGAAGCTTTCTTT. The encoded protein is CASSLARGRISTEAFF.